The rows below give T cell receptor beta chains drawn from one sample of a study of T cells after posttransplantation cyclophosphamide. Assay used: immunoSEQ multiplex PCR; TCRdb lists only in-frame clones, some missing. Seen here are 750 to 850 clones, 75% to 85% observed once, and the top ten hold 24%. The input for sequencing was CD4+ T cells sorted from blood, taken after an allogeneic stem cell transplant with post-transplant cyclophosphamide. Source of these receptors: a female patient between 30 and 39 years old who received an allogeneic stem cell transplant from a related donor, was CMV-positive, and had no GVHD. Some T cells may be graft donor cells. Both conserved end residues are part of each CDR3. D genes are given only for firm matches. Clone size, where shown, is once, few, many, or a class for clones that have expanded.

>TRBJ1-3|TRBV5-1|TRBD1|once
TGCGCCAGCAGCGCCGGGACAGGGTTTGGAAACACCATATATTTT
CASSAGTGFGNTIYF
>TRBJ1-4|TRBV5-5|NA|NA
TGTGCCAGCAGCTTTAGTGGGGGAGACAGGCTGACAAAACTGTTTTTT
CASSFSGGDRLTKLFF
>TRBJ1-6|TRBV18|NA|NA
TGTGCCAGCTCACCTGTATATAATTCACCCCTCCACTTT
CASSPVYNSPLHF
>TRBJ1-5|TRBV7-2|NA|NA
TGTGCCAGCAGCTTAGTTGGGGGGGATCAGCCCCAGCATTTT
CASSLVGGDQPQHF
>TRBJ1-4|TRBV11-3|NA|NA
TGTGCCAGCAGCTTATCCCCACAGTCAACTAATGAAAAACTGTTTTTT
CASSLSPQSTNEKLFF
>TRBJ2-1|TRBV27|TRBD2|NA
TGTGCCAGCAGTGCCCTTGCGGGGGGGGCCTACAATGAGCAGTTCTTC
CASSALAGGAYNEQFF
>TRBJ1-4|TRBV10-3|TRBD1|NA
TGTGCCATCAGGTCGACAGGGGACGAAAAACTGTTTTTT
CAIRSTGDEKLFF
>TRBJ2-7|TRBV18|NA|NA
TGTGCCAGCTCACCACCGTCGCAGGGAAGCCCCTACGAGCAGTACTTC
CASSPPSQGSPYEQYF
>TRBJ1-1|TRBV5-1|TRBD1|NA
TGCGCCAGCAGCCGACAGGGGGGATTAGCTTTCTTT
CASSRQGGLAFF
>TRBJ2-3|TRBV27|NA|NA
TGTGCCAGCAGGGGCCGATCAAAGACAGATACGCAGTATTTT
CASRGRSKTDTQYF
>TRBJ2-3|TRBV10-1|TRBD1|NA
TGCGCCAGCAGTGAGTCGAGGGACAGGGGACCAGATACGCAGTATTTT
CASSESRDRGPDTQYF
>TRBJ1-4|TRBV7-2|TRBD1|few
TGTGCCAGCAGCCCCCCGGGGGACAGGGGTGAAAAACTGTTTTTT
CASSPPGDRGEKLFF
>TRBJ2-1|TRBV7-9|TRBD2|NA
TGTGCCAGCAGCCTGCACGTAGCGGGGGGTTTAGATGAGCAGTTCTTC
CASSLHVAGGLDEQFF
>TRBJ2-7|TRBV11-3|NA|NA
TGTGCCAGCAGCTTACTCAGGGTAAGCGAGCAGTACTTC
CASSLLRVSEQYF
>TRBJ2-5|TRBV2|NA|NA
TGTGCCAGCAGTGGAGGTACCGGGAAACAAGAGACCCAGTACTTC
CASSGGTGKQETQYF
>TRBJ1-4|TRBV5-1|NA|NA
TGCGCCAGCAGCCAGGCCTCTCCGGGGGGGAGGGAAAAACTGTTTTTT
CASSQASPGGREKLFF
>TRBJ2-2|TRBV7-6|TRBD1|once
TGTGCCAGCAGCTTCAGGGGGTTGGAAACCGGGGAGCTGTTTTTT
CASSFRGLETGELFF
>TRBJ2-7|TRBV7-3|NA|NA
TGTGCCAGCGGGGGGGCCTCCTACGAGCAGTACTTC
CASGGASYEQYF
>TRBJ1-2|TRBV27|NA|NA
TGTGCCAGCAGTTTACGGTACAGGGCAAACTATGGCTACACCTTC
CASSLRYRANYGYTF
>TRBJ2-3|TRBV4-2|NA|NA
TGTGCCAGCAGCCAAGGGTATTGGACTAGCACAGATACGCAGTATTTT
CASSQGYWTSTDTQYF
>TRBJ2-7|TRBV5-1|NA|NA
TGCGCCAGCAGCGGGCTCTACGAGCAGTACTTC
CASSGLYEQYF
>TRBJ1-2|TRBV5-1|NA|NA
TGCGCCAGCAGCTTGGCCACAAACTATGGCTACACCTTC
CASSLATNYGYTF
>TRBJ2-5|TRBV6-6|TRBD2|few
TGTGCCAGCAGTCCCCCGGGGGGGGAGACCCAGTACTTC
CASSPPGGETQYF
>TRBJ1-6|TRBV6-5|NA|NA
TGTGCCAGCAGAGCAGCGGATAATTATTCACCCCTCCACTTT
CASRAADNYSPLHF
>TRBJ2-7|TRBV19|TRBD1|NA
TGTGCCAGTAGTACCGGGACAGGCCCCTACGAGCAGTACTTC
CASSTGTGPYEQYF
>TRBJ1-4|TRBV5-4|NA|NA
TGTGCCAGCACCCCCAGACCGGGGAGTAATGAAAAACTGTTTTTT
CASTPRPGSNEKLFF
>TRBJ2-1|TRBV7-2|TRBD2|few
TGTGCCAGCAGCTTACTGCAGGGAGGGTACAATGAGCAGTTCTTC
CASSLLQGGYNEQFF
>TRBJ2-5|TRBV7-8|NA|NA
TGTGCTACAGGAAAAGAGACCCAGTACTTC
CATGKETQYF
>TRBJ2-3|TRBV29-1|NA|NA
TGCAGCGTTGAACCCCCGGGGAGCACAGATACGCAGTATTTT
CSVEPPGSTDTQYF
>TRBJ1-1|TRBV7-8|NA|NA
TGTGCCAGCAGCAGGTCCAGGGTGAACACTGAAGCTTTCTTT
CASSRSRVNTEAFF
>TRBJ1-1|TRBV10-1|NA|few
TGCGCCAGCAGTGAGTCGCGGGGGGCCGAAGCTTTCTTT
CASSESRGAEAFF
>TRBJ2-7|TRBV11-3|NA|NA
TGTGCCAGCAGCCCTAGGGACAAGCCCTACGAGCAGTACTTC
CASSPRDKPYEQYF
>TRBJ1-2|TRBV30|NA|NA
TGTGCCACTTATGGCTACACCTTC
CATYGYTF
>TRBJ2-2|TRBV9|TRBD1|NA
TGTGCCAGCAGCTACCGGGACAGGGACACCGGGGAGCTGTTTTTT
CASSYRDRDTGELFF
>TRBJ1-6|TRBV19|TRBD1|once
TGTGCCAGTACCGACAGGGGTAATTCACCCCTCCACTTT
CASTDRGNSPLHF
>TRBJ2-3|TRBV10-1|TRBD2|few
TGCGCCAGCAGTCCGATACGGGGGGGCCCAGATACGCAGTATTTT
CASSPIRGGPDTQYF
>TRBJ1-2|TRBV7-2|NA|hyperexpanded
TGTGCCAGCAGCTTAGGTGAAGGGGCTTACTATGGCTACACCTTC
CASSLGEGAYYGYTF
>TRBJ2-2|TRBV19|TRBD2|NA
TGTGCCAGTACCAGGAGGCTAGCGGGGGTTGCAGGGGAGCTGTTTTTT
CASTRRLAGVAGELFF
>TRBJ2-3|TRBV19|TRBD2|NA
TGTGCCAGTAGTATAAGCCGGGGGGGCAGTGCGGTCACAGATACGCAGTATTTT
CASSISRGGSAVTDTQYF
>TRBJ2-3|TRBV5-1|NA|NA
TGCGCCAGCGGCCCCCGCCCAGATACGCAGTATTTT
CASGPRPDTQYF
>TRBJ1-1|TRBV7-6|TRBD1|few
TGTGCCAGCAGCTTAGCGGTGACAGGGGGCACTGAAGCTTTCTTT
CASSLAVTGGTEAFF
>TRBJ2-7|TRBV5-5|NA|NA
TGTGCCAGCAGTCCCGACAGAGCCTACGAGCAGTACTTC
CASSPDRAYEQYF
>TRBJ1-2|TRBV19|NA|NA
TGTGCCAGCAAGATTTCTACTAACTATGGCTACACCTTC
CASKISTNYGYTF
>TRBJ2-7|TRBV7-2|NA|NA
TGTGCCAGCAGCTTAGCCGTTTCAGGAACTACAGCGGCCTACGAGCAGTACTTC
CASSLAVSGTTAAYEQYF
>TRBJ2-5|TRBV7-2|TRBD2|NA
TGTGCCAGCAGCCAAGGACTAGCGGGGGGTGTGCAGACCCAGTACTTC
CASSQGLAGGVQTQYF
>TRBJ2-5|TRBV15|NA|NA
TGTGCCACCAGCAGAGCGACAGCAGGAGAGACCCAGTACTTC
CATSRATAGETQYF
>TRBJ2-7|TRBV7-2|NA|NA
TGTGCCAGCAGCTTCCCAGGGGGGAGCGGGCAGTACTTC
CASSFPGGSGQYF
>TRBJ1-4|TRBV28|NA|once
TGTGCCAGCAGTCCCCGTGGGGGGGCGTACGAAAAACTGTTTTTT
CASSPRGGAYEKLFF
>TRBJ1-5|TRBV19|TRBD1|few
TGTGCCAGTAGGGCCGGGACAGGGCCTAATCAGCCCCAGCATTTT
CASRAGTGPNQPQHF
>TRBJ1-2|TRBV28|TRBD1|few
TGTGCCAGCAGTTTGCCGGACAGGTACTATGGCTACACCTTC
CASSLPDRYYGYTF
>TRBJ1-1|TRBV18|TRBD1|NA
TGTGCCAGCTCACCAGCCAGGGGGAATGGCGAAGCTTTCTTT
CASSPARGNGEAFF
>TRBJ2-1|TRBV11-2|NA|NA
TGTGCCAGCAGCTTCGATCTTCGACAAAACTCCTACAATGAGCAGTTCTTC
CASSFDLRQNSYNEQFF